Sequencing of this T cell receptor beta chain was carried out in a study of CD8+ T cells in alopecia areata. The wider study: A 6-month period off drug followed tofacitinib, which lasted 6 to 18 months.

After isolation, RNA underwent reverse transcription to generate cDNA as the sequencing template. Libraries were prepared by immunoSEQ multiplex PCR; TCRdb keeps only in-frame clonotypes and omits some of them. The sample holds roughly 280,000 clones, 60% seen once. Study findings and constraints: Persistence in scalp and blood during tofacitinib was observed for many expanded lesional clones. For patients receiving tofacitinib, scalp clonality and expanded CD8+ clones among the top 100 significantly decreased.

Comments on this clone: Its antigen is not known. This CDR3 is also generated by other DNA sequences in the sample.

The treatment denotes: oral pan-JAK inhibitor, 5-10 mg twice daily. A FACSAria was used to sort CD4+ and CD8+ T cells. These cells came from PBMCs. CDR3 length: 11 amino acids. The V and J ends lost 2 bases and 0 bases respectively, with 1 base between them. Germline V CDR1 and CDR2: SQVTM, ANQGSEA. The V call is TRBV29-1, the J call TRBJ1-1; D remains unclear. The receptor was isolated from a human donor with alopecia areata. The specimen comprised CD4+ T cells sorted from blood, sampled around week 54, from a patient treated with tofacitinib. The CDR3 region is CSVELNTEAFF. The DNA for the CDR3 is TGCAGCGTTGAACTGAACACTGAAGCTTTCTTT. The full variable domain, its missing parts supplied by reference TRBV29-1 and TRBJ1-1, is SAVISQKPSRDICQRGTSLTIQCQVDSQVTMMFWYRQQPGQSLTLIATANQGSEATYESGFVIDKFPISRPNLTFSTLTVSNMSPEDSSIYLCSVELNTEAFFGQGTRLTVV.